One and the same sample provided the 10 T cell receptor beta chains below, sequenced in a study of blood T cell repertoires in COVID-19 (dated by TCRdb to the early 2020s). Libraries came from the immunoSEQ multiplex PCR assay. Imported from immuneACCESS, the table was reduced by TCRdb to in-frame sequences with V and J called. These copies leave out some clones; in studies compared against another copy, an unresolved V gene accounts for under half, and the cause of the remainder is not known. This sample comprises roughly 200,000 clones, 86% of them detected only once. Of the sample, approximately 10% falls within the top ten clones. Input material: peripheral blood. The receptors here all came from a woman aged 50 to 60 with COVID-19, enrolled during active disease.

The chain recombines TRBV21-1 with TRBJ1-4. TRBV21-1 is tagged as a pseudogene. CDR3 size: 16 residues. The CDR3 spells CASSKAEGGHNEKLFF. The CDR3 DNA reads as TGTGCCAGCAGCAAAGCGGAGGGCGGACATAATGAAAAACTGTTTTTT.

The chain uses TRBV6-2 or TRBV6-3 and TRBJ1-5; D perhaps matches TRBD1 (6 bases). Per the germline V gene, CDR1 is MNHEY and CDR2 is SVGEGT. This CDR3 has 12 amino acids. With 6 bases removed from V and 4 bases from J, the gap between germline ends came to 7 bases. CDR3 in DNA: TGTGCCAGCAGCAGGGGTAATCAGCCCCAGCATTTT. Translation: CASSRGNQPQHF.

This clone was seen a few times. The rearrangement joins TRBV11-2 to TRBJ1-6; D remains unclear. The CDR3 sequence is 18 residues long. Trimming removed 3 bases at V and 0 bases at J, with 15 bases between. CDR1 is SGHAT, CDR2 FQNNGV, per germline. CDR3 nucleotides: TGTGCCAGCAGCTTCGTCTCTGGTATCAGCTCCTATAATTCACCCCTCCACTTT. It yields the protein CASSFVSGISSYNSPLHF.

The CDR3 sequence is CASSSIAGGVGLADTQYF. The CDR3 coding sequence is TGTGCCAGCAGCTCAATAGCGGGGGGCGTAGGGCTGGCAGATACGCAGTATTTT. The J gene is TRBJ2-3, the V gene TRBV11-2; TRBD2 matches at 10 bases. Germline V gene lookup returns CDR1 SGHAT and CDR2 FQNNGV. V was pared by 4 bases and J by 4 bases, with 14 bases of the junction left unmatched. The CDR3 spans 18 residues.

The chain employs TRBV14 and TRBJ1-3, with D maybe TRBD1 (6 bases). The CDR3 is 12 amino acids. V was pared by 3 bases and J by 7 bases, with 7 bases between. CDR1 and CDR2 from the germline V gene are SGHDN and FVKESK. The CDR3 DNA follows: TGTGCCAGCAGCCAGGGGGCGAACACCATATATTTT. Translated: CASSQGANTIYF.

The chain recombines TRBV24-1 with TRBJ1-5, with D possibly matching TRBD1 (5 bases). The CDR3 spans 15 residues. The V end was cut by 5 bases, the J end by 0 bases, with 10 bases between. Germline V gives CDR1 KGHDR, CDR2 SFDVKD. The CDR3 region is CATSGGSYSNQPQHF. The CDR3 DNA reads as TGTGCCACCAGTGGGGGCAGTTATAGCAATCAGCCCCAGCATTTT.

The rearrangement joins TRBV7-8 to TRBJ2-7, with 7 positions matching TRBD2. V trimming: 5 bases; J trimming: 4 bases; junction bases outside the gene matches: 8. Germline CDR1 and CDR2: SGHVS and FQNEAQ. The CDR3 contains 14 residues. CDR3 DNA: TGTGCCAGCAGCCCTGTAGCGGGTCTATACGAGCAGTACTTC. Translated: CASSPVAGLYEQYF.

J is TRBJ2-1 and V is TRBV7-3; perhaps TRBD2 as D (6 bases). This CDR3 is built from 14 residues. The ends were cut back, 0 bases at V and 8 bases at J, with 11 bases in the middle. Germline V gene sequence: CDR1 SGHTA, CDR2 FQGTGA. The CDR3 here is CASSLTGDLYEQFF. The CDR3 region has the DNA TGTGCCAGCAGCTTAACAGGGGACTTATATGAGCAGTTCTTC. Full variable domain (outside the CDR3, taken from reference TRBV7-3 and TRBJ2-1): GAGVSQTPSNKVTEKGKYVELRCDPISGHTALYWYRQSLGQGPEFLIYFQGTGAADDSGLPNDRFFAVRPEGSVSTLKIQRTERGDSAVYLCASSLTGDLYEQFFGPGTRLTVL.

The chain is built from TRBV9 and TRBJ2-3, with TRBD2 as a possible D gene (6 bases). Germline CDR1 SGDLS, CDR2 YYNGEE. The CDR3 runs 15 residues. V lost 0 bases to trimming and J lost 5 bases, with 13 bases between them. The CDR3 here is CASSVGGLGGDTQYF. The DNA for the CDR3 is TGTGCCAGCAGCGTAGGGGGACTGGGGGGAGATACGCAGTATTTT.

The V call is TRBV10-2, the J call TRBJ1-1; the D is unclear. Per the germline V gene, CDR1 is WSHSY and CDR2 is SAAADI. V lost 1 base to trimming and J lost 0 bases, with 12 bases between them. The CDR3 covers 16 residues. DNA of the CDR3: TGCGCCAGCAGTGAGTTGGCAGGAACCATGAACACTGAAGCTTTCTTT. Translation: CASSELAGTMNTEAFF.